This record concerns one T cell receptor (beta chain) sequence. The source of the sample is a study of blood T cell repertoires in COVID-19. In the study overall: Both acute and convalescent COVID-19 samples were obtained from the United States, Italy and Spain.

In the authors' workflow: Using reference gene primer amplification, nucleated cell counts were estimated. Assay: immunoSEQ multiplex PCR; the TCRdb copy retains only in-frame clones and omits some. That table furnishes V, J and clone size, whereas the DNA furnished D and trimming. The sample contains a few hundred thousand clones, roughly 80% of which appear only once. Trimming took off 3 bases at V and 4 bases at J, with 18 bases between the two ends. The CDR3 length is 16 residues. Germline CDR1 reads GTSNPN; CDR2 reads SVGIG (reference sequence). This TCR was recovered from a man at least 80 years old with acute or convalescent COVID-19. V and J are TRBV30 and TRBJ1-4; D unresolved. Sequences were obtained from peripheral blood. The CDR3 sequence: CAWSAPKLGGNEKLFF. DNA for the CDR3: TGTGCCTGGAGCGCACCAAAGTTAGGCGGTAATGAAAAACTGTTTTTT. The whole variable domain, filled in from reference TRBV30 and TRBJ1-4, reads SQTIHQWPATLVQPVGSPLSLECTVEGTSNPNLYWYRQAAGRGLQLLFYSVGIGQISSEVPQNLSASRPQDRQFILSSKKLLLSDSGFYLCAWSAPKLGGNEKLFFGSGTQLSVL.